This T cell receptor (beta chain) was identified during a study of post-analysis software for immune sequencing data. Presence of unique molecular identifiers characterized the TCR beta cDNA libraries. MiXCR, applied by TCRdb to the PCR reads, yields one record per CDR3 protein. The sample has some 890,000 distinct CDR3 sequences, approximately 53% seen once. Findings and limits, study-wide: When patients were compared with controls, about five TRBV segments were more frequent, TRBV5-6, TRBV5-1 and TRBV20-1 among them.

A note on this clonotype: As yet, its antigen is unknown.

CDR1 is KGHDR and CDR2 is SFDVKD in the germline V gene. Trimming stripped 3 bases from V and 12 bases from J, with 11 bases between. This CDR3 is 12 amino acids long. The source of this sequence is a girl between 5 and 17 years old with multiple sclerosis. V and J are TRBV24-1 and TRBJ2-1; no clear D. The source material was blood. CDR3 loop: CATSDIQSVQFF. The CDR3 DNA follows: TGTGCCACCAGTGATATACAGTCGGTGCAGTTCTTC.